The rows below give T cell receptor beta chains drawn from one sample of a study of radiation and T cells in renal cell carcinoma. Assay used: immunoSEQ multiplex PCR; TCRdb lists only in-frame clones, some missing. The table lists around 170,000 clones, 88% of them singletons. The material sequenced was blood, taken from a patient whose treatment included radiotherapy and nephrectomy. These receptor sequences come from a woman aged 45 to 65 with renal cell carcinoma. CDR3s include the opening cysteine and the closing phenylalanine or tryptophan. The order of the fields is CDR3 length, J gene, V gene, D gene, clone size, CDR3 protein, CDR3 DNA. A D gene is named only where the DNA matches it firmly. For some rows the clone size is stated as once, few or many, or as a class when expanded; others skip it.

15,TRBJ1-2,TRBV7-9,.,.,CASSPRRSLNYGYTF,TGTGCCAGCAGCCCGCGGAGGTCCCTGAACTATGGCTACACCTTC
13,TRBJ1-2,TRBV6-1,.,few,CASSRASRYGYTF,TGTGCCAGCAGTAGAGCCTCTCGCTATGGCTACACCTTC
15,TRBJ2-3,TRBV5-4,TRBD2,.,CASSSGLISTDTQYF,TGTGCCAGCAGCTCGGGACTAATAAGCACAGATACGCAGTATTTT
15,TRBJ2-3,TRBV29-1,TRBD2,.,CSVEASGLSTDTQYF,TGCAGCGTTGAGGCTAGCGGGCTGAGCACAGATACGCAGTATTTT
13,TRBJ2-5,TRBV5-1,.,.,CASSWTDQETQYF,TGCGCCAGCAGCTGGACAGACCAAGAGACCCAGTACTTC
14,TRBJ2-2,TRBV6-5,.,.,CASRAPGDTGELFF,TGTGCCAGCAGGGCCCCAGGGGACACCGGGGAGCTGTTTTTT
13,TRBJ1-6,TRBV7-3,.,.,CASSQNAGSPLHF,TGTGCCAGCAGTCAGAATGCCGGTTCACCCCTCCACTTT
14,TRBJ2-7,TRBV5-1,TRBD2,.,CASSLELAGGLQYF,TGCGCCAGCAGCTTGGAACTAGCGGGGGGGTTGCAGTACTTC
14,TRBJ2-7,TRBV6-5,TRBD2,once,CASKAGGNTYEQYF,TGTGCCAGCAAGGCGGGGGGGAACACCTACGAGCAGTACTTC
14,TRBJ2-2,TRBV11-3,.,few,CASSWTSDTGELFF,TGTGCCAGCAGCTGGACATCGGACACCGGGGAGCTGTTTTTT
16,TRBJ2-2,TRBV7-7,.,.,CASRLSSGAGTGELFF,TGTGCTAGCAGACTTTCTTCCGGGGCGGGCACCGGGGAGCTGTTTTTT
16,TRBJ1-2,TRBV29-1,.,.,CSVIGQVDQANYGYTF,TGCAGCGTTATTGGGCAGGTCGATCAAGCTAACTATGGCTACACCTTC
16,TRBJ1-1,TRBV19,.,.,CASTEMGRGSRTEAFF,TGTGCCAGTACCGAAATGGGGAGAGGGTCTCGGACTGAAGCTTTCTTT
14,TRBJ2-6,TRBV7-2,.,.,CASSAPYGANVLTF,TGTGCCAGCAGCGCACCCTACGGGGCCAACGTCCTGACTTTC
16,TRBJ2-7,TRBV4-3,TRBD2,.,CASSQDRAGVSYEQYF,TGCGCCAGCAGCCAAGATCGTGCGGGGGTCTCCTACGAGCAGTACTTC
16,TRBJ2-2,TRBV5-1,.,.,CASSLLSRGSTGELFF,TGCGCCAGCAGCTTGTTATCTAGGGGGTCCACCGGGGAGCTGTTTTTT
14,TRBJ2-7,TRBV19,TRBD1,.,CASSIGNRGYEQYF,TGTGCCAGTAGTATCGGCAACAGGGGCTACGAGCAGTACTTC
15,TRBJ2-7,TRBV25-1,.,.,CASSEVAGVTYEQYF,TGTGCCAGCAGTGAAGTCGCAGGGGTAACCTACGAGCAGTACTTC
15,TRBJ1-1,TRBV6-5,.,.,CASSYTGTQNTEAFF,TGTGCCAGCAGTTATACCGGGACTCAGAACACTGAAGCTTTCTTT
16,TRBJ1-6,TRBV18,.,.,CASSGPTTTRDSPLHF,TGTGCCAGCTCGGGGCCCACCACCACTAGGGATTCACCCCTCCACTTT
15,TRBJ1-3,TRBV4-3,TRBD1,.,CASSREFRGRNTIYF,TGCGCCAGCAGCCGGGAATTCAGGGGGCGAAACACCATATATTTT
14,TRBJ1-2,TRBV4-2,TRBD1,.,CASSQRTGNNGYTF,TGTGCCAGCAGCCAACGGACAGGGAACAATGGCTACACCTTC
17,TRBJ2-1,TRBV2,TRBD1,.,CASSVYSTGTGNNEQFF,TGTGCCAGCAGTGTCTATAGTACCGGGACAGGGAACAATGAGCAGTTCTTC
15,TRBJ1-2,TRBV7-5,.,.,CARSLGGGGDYGYTF,TGTGCCAGAAGCTTAGGTGGAGGGGGAGACTATGGCTACACCTTC
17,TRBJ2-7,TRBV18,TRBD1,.,CASSPILTGTGSDEQYF,TGTGCCAGCTCACCCATCCTAACCGGGACAGGGTCCGACGAGCAGTACTTC
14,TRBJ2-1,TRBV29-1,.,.,CSVEDRQSAAEQFF,TGCAGCGTTGAAGATAGGCAGTCCGCTGCTGAGCAGTTCTTC
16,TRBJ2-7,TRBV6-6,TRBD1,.,CASSYSRQGAAYEQYF,TGTGCCAGCAGTTACTCGAGACAGGGAGCGGCTTACGAGCAGTACTTC
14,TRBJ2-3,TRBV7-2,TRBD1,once,CASRPQGGTDTQYF,TGTGCCAGCAGGCCACAGGGGGGAACAGATACGCAGTATTTT
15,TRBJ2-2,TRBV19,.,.,CASSIEHANTGELFF,TGTGCCAGTAGTATAGAGCACGCGAACACCGGGGAGCTGTTTTTT